The TCR beta chain described here comes from a study of CD8+CD57+ T cells in acquired aplastic anemia. Study-wide background: As sequenced from healthy donors, CD4+ cells averaged approximately 11 million reads.

This CDR3 region has 12 residues. Trimming removed 4 bases from V and 5 bases from J, with 11 bases in between. Germline V lookup: CDR1 SQVTM, CDR2 ANQGSEA. The study profiled TCR beta VDJ and CDR3 using genomic DNA as template. TCRdb used MiXCR to reprocess the reads, holding one entry per CDR3 protein. The sample includes some 130,000 distinct CDR3 sequences, around 48% of them seen just once. This TCR was recovered from a human donor in good health, serving as a control. The source material was sorted CD4+, CD8+, or CD8+CD57+ T cells (not recorded which) from PBMCs. The V gene is TRBV29-1, the J gene TRBJ1-1; D is uncertain. The CDR3 spells CSVVMVGTEAFF. DNA for the CDR3: TGCAGCGTTGTGATGGTCGGTACTGAAGCTTTCTTT. Variable domain in full (rest from reference TRBV29-1 and TRBJ1-1): SAVISQKPSRDICQRGTSLTIQCQVDSQVTMMFWYRQQPGQSLTLIATANQGSEATYESGFVIDKFPISRPNLTFSTLTVSNMSPEDSSIYLCSVVMVGTEAFFGQGTRLTVV.